This is a list of T cell receptor beta chains from one sample in a study of CD8+ T cells in alopecia areata. Produced via immunoSEQ multiplex PCR; TCRdb's table is partial and in-frame only. The table includes roughly 180,000 clones, roughly 53% detected once. Sequenced here: CD8+ T cells sorted from blood, sampled at week 24, from a patient treated with tofacitinib. The receptors originated from a human donor with alopecia areata. CDR3s include the opening cysteine and the closing phenylalanine or tryptophan. Each record gives: clone size, V gene, J gene, D gene, CDR3 protein, CDR3 DNA. A D gene is named only where the DNA matches it firmly. A row's size may be missing; if present it is once, few, many or a size class.

>-|TRBV30|TRBJ1-3|-
CAGMDSSGNTIYF
TGTGCCGGGATGGACAGCTCTGGAAACACCATATATTTT
>few|TRBV30|TRBJ1-5|-
CAWGDQGMNQPQHF
TGTGCCTGGGGGGATCAGGGGATGAATCAGCCCCAGCATTTT
>-|TRBV5-6|TRBJ1-6|TRBD1
CASSWDRGSPLHF
TGTGCCAGCAGCTGGGACAGGGGCTCACCCCTCCACTTT
>-|TRBV30|TRBJ2-7|-
CAWRTPQGFDSYEQYF
TGTGCCTGGAGGACACCACAAGGGTTTGACTCCTACGAGCAGTACTTC
>-|TRBV19|TRBJ1-1|-
CASRSKGSTEAFF
TGTGCCAGTAGATCGAAGGGGAGCACTGAAGCTTTCTTT
>-|TRBV15|TRBJ1-1|TRBD1
CATSSIGQGYGEAFF
TGTGCCACCAGCAGCATTGGACAGGGATATGGTGAAGCTTTCTTT
>few|TRBV4-1|TRBJ1-1|-
CASSQVWTANTEAFF
TGCGCCAGCAGCCAAGTGTGGACAGCAAACACTGAAGCTTTCTTT
>-|TRBV7-2|TRBJ2-7|-
CASSLRGLTSIPYEQYF
TGTGCCAGCAGCTTACGGGGACTCACTTCCATACCCTACGAGCAGTACTTC
>-|TRBV5-6|TRBJ1-1|-
CASSFGDQNTEAFF
TGTGCCAGCAGCTTCGGGGATCAGAACACTGAAGCTTTCTTT
>-|TRBV6-5|TRBJ2-2|-
CASRETFAGELFF
TGTGCCAGCAGAGAAACCTTTGCCGGGGAGCTGTTTTTT
>-|TRBV6-5|TRBJ2-2|-
CASSSSTGELFF
TGTGCCAGCAGTTCGTCGACCGGGGAGCTGTTTTTT
>-|TRBV14|TRBJ2-5|TRBD1
CASSQWDSKETQYF
TGTGCCAGCAGCCAATGGGACAGCAAAGAGACCCAGTACTTC
>-|TRBV4-1|TRBJ1-2|-
CASSQEIQTSPYGYTF
TGCGCCAGCAGCCAAGAAATCCAGACCTCCCCCTATGGCTACACCTTC
>-|TRBV4-1|TRBJ2-4|-
CASSLPSDIQYF
TGCGCCAGCAGCCTCCCGTCGGACATTCAGTACTTC
>-|TRBV30|TRBJ1-1|-
CAWSISNTEAFF
TGTGCCTGGAGTATTTCGAACACTGAAGCTTTCTTT
>-|TRBV5-1|TRBJ1-1|TRBD1
CASSLGQGARTEAFF
TGCGCCAGCAGCCTAGGACAGGGGGCGAGAACTGAAGCTTTCTTT
>few|TRBV27|TRBJ1-5|-
CASSLTGNQPQHF
TGTGCCAGCAGTTTAACGGGGAATCAGCCCCAGCATTTT
>-|TRBV30|TRBJ2-7|TRBD2
CAWSATSGAYEQYF
TGTGCCTGGAGTGCTACTAGCGGGGCCTACGAGCAGTACTTC
>few|TRBV27|TRBJ2-1|TRBD2
CASSSSIAGGQFF
TGTGCCAGCAGTTCTTCTATAGCGGGGGGGCAATTCTTC
>few|TRBV14|TRBJ1-2|-
CASSLGGETIF
TGTGCCAGCAGCCTGGGAGGGGAGACCATCTTC
>-|TRBV7-2|TRBJ2-3|TRBD2
CATTTSGGATFTDTQYF
TGTGCCACCACGACTAGCGGGGGGGCCACGTTCACAGATACGCAGTATTTT
>few|TRBV7-3|TRBJ2-5|-
CASSLIGGQETQYF
TGTGCCAGCAGCTTAATTGGTGGTCAAGAGACCCAGTACTTC
>-|TRBV12-5|TRBJ2-5|-
CASGYREETQYF
TGTGCTAGTGGTTACAGGGAAGAGACCCAGTACTTC
>-|TRBV9|TRBJ1-2|TRBD1
CASSLGPTGTGANYGYTF
TGTGCCAGCAGCCTAGGACCGACGGGGACAGGGGCGAACTATGGCTACACCTTC
>-|TRBV2|TRBJ2-1|TRBD2
CASSDPSGEQFF
TGTGCCAGCAGTGACCCTAGCGGAGAGCAGTTCTTC
>few|TRBV30|TRBJ2-7|-
CAWSETLGGEQYF
TGTGCCTGGAGTGAAACCTTAGGGGGTGAGCAGTACTTC
>-|TRBV9|TRBJ2-7|-
CASSVGDGANEQYF
TGTGCCAGCAGCGTAGGTGATGGGGCAAATGAGCAGTACTTC
>-|TRBV5-6|TRBJ2-2|TRBD1
CASSLDRGSVVVGELFF
TGTGCCAGCAGCTTGGACAGGGGGAGCGTCGTGGTCGGGGAGCTGTTTTTT
>-|TRBV7-3|TRBJ2-3|-
CASSLTNSVTDTQYF
TGTGCCAGCAGCTTAACAAACTCAGTCACAGATACGCAGTATTTT
>-|TRBV9|TRBJ2-2|-
CASSASFAAGELFF
TGTGCCAGCAGCGCTTCTTTTGCTGCCGGGGAGCTGTTTTTT
>-|TRBV7-9|TRBJ2-4|TRBD1
CASSPIQGAKNIQYF
TGTGCCAGCAGTCCGATACAGGGGGCCAAAAACATTCAGTACTTC
>-|TRBV10-2|TRBJ1-2|-
CASGDGTNYGYTF
TGCGCCAGCGGGGACGGGACGAACTATGGCTACACCTTC